This T cell receptor beta chain comes out of a study of T cells in Graves' hyperthyroidism and ophthalmopathy. It was around 11 ml of fresh peripheral blood that supplied the PBMCs. There are 14 residues in the CDR3. V lost 5 bases to trimming and J lost 6 bases, with 14 bases between them. Germline lookup yields CDR1 SNHLY and CDR2 FYNNEI. This clonotype was observed at least ten times. Amplified TCR beta CDR3 regions came from RNA transcripts. The HTBI set primed first-round TCR CDR3 RT-PCR. TCRdb reprocessed the multiplex PCR reads with MiXCR, giving one entry per CDR3 protein. This sample has under 600,000 distinct CDR3 sequences, with 16% found just once.

The sequenced sample was blood. This clonotype was obtained from a woman between 40 and 50 years old with Graves' ophthalmopathy. This chain links TRBV2 with TRBJ1-5; D not certain. DNA for the CDR3: TGTGCCAGCAGTACGGGTCAGACGGGTCAGCCCCAGCATTTT. This codes for CASSTGQTGQPQHF. Drawing the rest from reference TRBV2 and TRBJ1-5, the complete variable domain is EPEVTQTPSHQVTQMGQEVILRCVPISNHLYFYWYRQILGQKVEFLVSFYNNEISEKSEIFDDQFSVERPDGSNFTLKIRSTKLEDSAMYFCASSTGQTGQPQHFGDGTRLSIL.